This paragraph reports one T cell receptor (beta chain). Its specificity is unknown. This entry comes from a study of T-cell memory formation after mild COVID-19. The ends were cut back, 5 bases at V and 3 bases at J, with 10 bases in the middle. This CDR3 comprises 14 residues. Looked up from germline, CDR1 is KGHDR and CDR2 is SFDVKD. General observations from the study: Second-wave clones that peaked on day 37 lacked confirmed SARS-CoV-2 specificity.

TCRdb passed the 5' RACE reads through MiXCR, listing each CDR3 protein once. This sample yields approximately 580,000 distinct CDR3 sequences, of which 20% are seen a single time; around an eighth belongs to the top ten. The J gene is TRBJ2-1, the V gene TRBV24-1; possible D gene TRBD2, 5 bases. Sequenced: PBMCs or a T cell subset sorted from them (not recorded which). The receptor comes from an adult woman who had mild COVID-19 (a few samples of this study predate the infection). Cell type and time point are not known. CDR3 sequence: CATSARLLYNEQFF. The CDR3 bases are TGTGCCACCAGTGCCAGACTACTCTACAATGAGCAGTTCTTC.